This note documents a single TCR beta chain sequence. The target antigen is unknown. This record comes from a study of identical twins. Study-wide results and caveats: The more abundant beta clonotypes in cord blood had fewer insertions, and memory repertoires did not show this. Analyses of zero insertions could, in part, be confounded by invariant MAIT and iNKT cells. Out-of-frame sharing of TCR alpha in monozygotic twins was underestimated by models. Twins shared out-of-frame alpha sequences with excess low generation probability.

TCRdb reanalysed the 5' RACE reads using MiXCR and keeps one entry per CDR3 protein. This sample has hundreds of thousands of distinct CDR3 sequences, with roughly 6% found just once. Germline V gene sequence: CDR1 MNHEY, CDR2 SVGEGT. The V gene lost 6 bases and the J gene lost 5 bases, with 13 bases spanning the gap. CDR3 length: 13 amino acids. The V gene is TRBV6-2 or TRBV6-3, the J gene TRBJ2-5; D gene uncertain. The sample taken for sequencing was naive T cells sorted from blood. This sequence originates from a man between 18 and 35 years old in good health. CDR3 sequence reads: CASSDRWLETQYF. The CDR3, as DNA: TGTGCCAGCAGCGATAGATGGCTCGAGACCCAGTACTTC.